This T cell receptor (beta chain) originates from a study of molecular identifiers for immune sequencing clone quantification. Study information: Four portions were sequenced after RNA from roughly 21,000 or 96,000 naive CD8 cells was split five ways in replicates. Overall study findings and caveats: Effector cells kept over 97% of their molecules in clones above 20 RNA copies, while naive cells kept under 1% there. One cell's worth of spiked Jurkat TCR RNA was reportedly detectable among approximately 990,000 naive cells.

Comments on this clonotype: Its antigen is as yet unknown. This may be a read error, as it is one base from a much larger clone.

Naive CD8 T cells, phenotype CD8+CD4-CCR7+CD45RA+, were sorted. Trimming removed 2 bases at V and 6 bases at J, with 13 bases between. CDR3 length: 14 amino acids. CDR1 is MNHEY and CDR2 is SVGEGT in the germline V gene. TCRdb fed the PCR reads into MiXCR, producing one record per CDR3 protein. The profile shows about 510,000 distinct CDR3 sequences, less than 30% of them singletons. Sequencing used naive CD8+ T cells from blood, with Jurkat cell RNA spiked in. Subset meaning: FACS-sorted CD8+CD4-CCR7+CD45RA+ naive T cells. This receptor was taken from a human donor in good health. Some libraries in this study had Jurkat cell RNA spiked in. V is TRBV6-2 or TRBV6-3 and J is TRBJ1-1; D is uncertain. The CDR3 protein is CASSYVRGGSEAFF. The CDR3 region has the DNA TGTGCCAGCAGTTACGTCCGGGGAGGATCTGAAGCTTTCTTT.